The 28 T cell receptor beta chains presented below share a single source sample, sequenced in a study of blood T cells in healthy people across ages. A second PCR of 7 to 11 cycles used a sample-barcoded 5' primer and a J-beta primer mix. Using its own MiXCR run on the 5' RACE reads, TCRdb lists one record per CDR3 protein. Altogether 700,000 to 900,000 distinct CDR3 sequences are present, under 30% being singletons, with the ten largest covering about 3%. These same data were also listed under a study on T cells of mothers and their children.

The sequenced sample consisted of blood. The origin of the receptors is a boy aged 10-17 years in good health.

The V call is TRBV28, the J call TRBJ2-1, with D hard to call. Germline V gene data show CDR1 as MDHEN and CDR2 as SYDVKM. The CDR3 is made up of 11 amino acids. V was shortened by 4 bases and J by 9 bases, with 7 bases between the two germline ends. The CDR3 region is CASSYIFEQFF. CDR3 coding DNA: TGTGCCAGCAGTTATATTTTTGAGCAGTTCTTC.

This clonotype was seen a few times. V and J are TRBV7-8 and TRBJ2-5, with 9 bases identical to TRBD2. The end of the DNA is better explained by TRBJ2-7, so the J call may be wrong. Germline V gene lookup returns CDR1 SGHVS and CDR2 FQNEAQ. The CDR3 runs 15 residues. The CDR3 DNA sequence: TGTGCCAGCAGACTTAGCGGGGGCCGTGCCTACGAGCAGTACTTC. It yields the protein CASRLSGGRAYEQYF.

This clonotype was counted once. The gene calls are TRBV27 and TRBJ2-1, with 7 nucleotides matching TRBD2. The J call could be wrong; TRBJ2-7 is a better fit for the DNA end. CDR1 MNHEY and CDR2 SMNVEV come from the germline V gene (reference sequence). The CDR3 extends over 13 amino acids. CDR3 region: CASSLAVFGEQYF. CDR3 nucleotides: TGTGCCAGCAGCCTAGCGGTTTTTGGCGAGCAGTACTTC.

This clonotype turned up a few times. The chain employs TRBV5-5 and TRBJ2-7; 8 positions agree with TRBD1. Per the germline V gene, CDR1 is SGHKS and CDR2 is YYEKEE (reference sequence). V was clipped by 4 bases and J by 0 bases; unmatched bases: 9. CDR3 length: 16 amino acids. CDR3 protein: CASSPQGAQGSYEQYF. The DNA for the CDR3 is TGTGCCAGCAGCCCCCAGGGGGCCCAGGGCTCCTACGAGCAGTACTTC. The full variable domain, completed using reference TRBV5-5 and TRBJ2-7, is DAGVTQSPTHLIKTRGQQVTLRCSPISGHKSVSWYQQVLGQGPQFIFQYYEKEERGRGNFPDRFSARQFPNYSSELNVNALLLGDSALYLCASSPQGAQGSYEQYFGPGTRLTVT.

This chain uses TRBV25-1 with TRBJ1-6, with D possibly TRBD1 on 5 matching bases. CDR3 size: 14 residues. V lost 4 bases and J lost 8, with 12 bases in between. Germline CDR1 MGHDK, CDR2 SYGVNS. The CDR3 protein is CASSVYRRDSPLHF. CDR3 DNA sequence: TGTGCCAGCAGTGTTTACAGGAGGGATTCACCCCTCCACTTT.

This sequence joins TRBV11-2 and TRBJ2-5; TRBD2 matches at 7 bases. CDR1 and CDR2 from the germline V gene are SGHAT and FQNNGV. The CDR3 extends over 15 amino acids. The V and J ends lost 8 bases and 5 bases, in that order; junction bases with no gene match: 14. The CDR3 DNA reads as TGTGCCAGCTTCTTGACCGGCGGGGGTTGGGAGACCCAGTACTTC. This gives the protein CASFLTGGGWETQYF.

This chain uses TRBV7-6 with TRBJ2-5; D not resolved. Germline loops: CDR1 SGHVS, CDR2 FNYEAQ. V lost 5 bases and J lost 4, with 14 bases in between. This CDR3 comprises 14 residues. The CDR3 loop reads CASSPGLGLETQYF. CDR3 DNA sequence: TGTGCCAGCAGCCCAGGCCTGGGATTAGAGACCCAGTACTTC.

This clonotype showed up just a few times. V is TRBV11-2 and J is TRBJ1-2; tentatively, D is TRBD1 (5 bases). In germline, CDR1 is SGHAT, CDR2 FQNNGV. This CDR3 has 15 residues. V lost 2 bases and J 4 bases, leaving 14 bases between the germline ends. CDR3 DNA sequence: TGTGCCAGCAGCTTAAAAGGAGGGGAGGGCTATGGCTACACCTTC. The encoded protein is CASSLKGGEGYGYTF.

The rearrangement joins TRBV6-6 to TRBJ1-6, with D perhaps TRBD1 (6 bases). CDR3 length: 15 residues. Trimming pared 5 bases from V and 14 bases from J, leaving 22 bases between. Looked up from germline, CDR1 is MNHNY and CDR2 is SVGAGI (reference sequence). The CDR3 DNA follows: TGTGCCAGCAGTCTGCCCGGGGGCGGGATAGGCTCCCTCCACTTT. This codes for CASSLPGGGIGSLHF.

This clonotype occurred a few times. The chain has TRBV7-3 and TRBJ2-3; 10 bases line up with TRBD2. Trimming at V came to 3 bases and at J to 3 bases, leaving 9 bases not matched to a gene. CDR3 length: 17 amino acids. CDR1 and CDR2 (germline): SGHTA, FQGTGA. The CDR3 loop reads CASSFLPSGGATDTQYF. The CDR3 DNA follows: TGTGCCAGCAGCTTTCTCCCTAGCGGGGGAGCTACAGATACGCAGTATTTT.

The chain employs TRBV6-4 and TRBJ2-1; no firm D call. The CDR3 extends over 10 amino acids. Between the trimmed V and J ends, which lost 4 bases and 15 bases, there was a span of 10 bases. Germline-derived CDR1 and CDR2 are MRHNA and SNTAGT. The CDR3 coding sequence is TGTGCCAGCAGTGGGCCGCCAATGTTCTTC. Its protein is CASSGPPMFF.

The chain links TRBV6-1 to TRBJ2-2; weak D call: TRBD1 (5 bases). Germline loops: CDR1 MNHNS, CDR2 SASEGT. Trimming stripped 1 base from V and 2 bases from J, with 8 bases between. The CDR3 runs 15 residues. The CDR3 is CASSEDDSNTGELFF. The CDR3, as DNA: TGTGCCAGCAGTGAAGATGACAGTAACACCGGGGAGCTGTTTTTT.

The V gene is TRBV3-1, the J gene TRBJ2-7, with 9 bases lining up with TRBD1. Germline values: CDR1 LGHDT, CDR2 YNNKEL (reference sequence). This CDR3 contains 15 residues. With 1 base clipped from V and 3 bases from J, the junction kept 4 bases outside the gene matches. CDR3 DNA: TGTGCCAGCAGCCAAGTCGACAGGGGGGTCTACGAGCAGTACTTC. Translation: CASSQVDRGVYEQYF.

In this sample, this clonotype turned up a few times. The chain has TRBV20-1 and TRBJ2-1, with D maybe TRBD2 (6 bases). Matching the DNA end better, TRBJ2-7 makes the J call doubtful. CDR3 length: 13 residues. From germline, CDR1 is DFQATT and CDR2 SNEGSKA (reference sequence). The CDR3 region has the DNA TGCAGTGTTCAGGCGGGATCCGCCTACGAGCAGTACTTC. Translation: CSVQAGSAYEQYF.

This CDR3 is CASSRDSTRNEQFF. In DNA, the CDR3 is TGTGCCAGCAGCCGGGACAGCACCCGCAATGAGCAGTTCTTC. The rearrangement links TRBV7-6 to TRBJ2-1; 7 nucleotides line up with TRBD1. This CDR3 has 14 amino acids. The germline V gene has CDR1 SGHVS and CDR2 FNYEAQ. With V trimmed by 5 bases and J by 6 bases, 7 bases remained unmatched.

V is TRBV20-1 and J is TRBJ2-7, with unresolved D. V dropped 8 bases and J dropped 0 bases, with 8 bases sitting between them. Germline CDR1 DFQATT, CDR2 SNEGSKA (reference sequence). The CDR3 runs 11 residues. The CDR3 sequence is CSLLNSYEQYF. The DNA for the CDR3 is TGCAGTCTACTAAACTCCTACGAGCAGTACTTC.

The chain recombines TRBV7-9 with TRBJ2-5, with TRBD1 matching 9 bases. The end of the DNA fits TRBJ2-7 better, so the J call may be wrong. Germline CDR1 is SEHNR and CDR2 is FQNEAQ (reference sequence). This CDR3 spans 16 amino acids. Here the CDR3 DNA reads TGTGCCAGCAGCTTTGGGACAGGGCCCTATTCCTACGAGCAGTACTTC. It codes for CASSFGTGPYSYEQYF.

V is TRBV20-1 and J is TRBJ2-3; D remains ambiguous. Germline V gene data show CDR1 as DFQATT and CDR2 as SNEGSKA (reference sequence). There are 10 residues in the CDR3. Trimming pared 5 bases from V and 8 bases from J, leaving 8 bases between. The CDR3 protein is CSASRATQYF. The CDR3, as DNA: TGCAGTGCTTCTAGGGCTACGCAGTATTTT.

This clonotype was found a few times. This chain joins TRBV29-1 and TRBJ1-1; D is undetermined. This CDR3 is 13 amino acids long. Germline V CDR1 and CDR2: SQVTM, ANQGSEA. For the CDR3, the DNA is TGCACCTCTCTGAGACACCCGAACACTGAAGCTTTCTTT. Protein product: CTSLRHPNTEAFF.

As DNA, the CDR3 is TGTGCCAGCAGCTCCCTGAGGACAGAAGATTCACCCCTCCACTTT. Translated: CASSSLRTEDSPLHF. The J gene is TRBJ1-6, the V gene TRBV21-1; the table's D call TRBD1 went unverified against the DNA. TRBV21-1 has pseudogene status. This CDR3 has 15 residues.

The gene calls are TRBV9 and TRBJ2-5, with D uncertain. Near its end, the DNA agrees better with TRBJ2-7, so the J call may be wrong. In germline, CDR1 is SGDLS, CDR2 YYNGEE. CDR3 length: 13 amino acids. Written as DNA, the CDR3 is TGTGCCAGCAGCGTAGGGACCACCTACGAGCAGTACTTC. It specifies CASSVGTTYEQYF.

In this sample, this clonotype turned up a few times. The genes are TRBV3-1 and TRBJ2-7; the D gene is possibly TRBD2 (6 bases). This CDR3 region has 15 residues. Trimming took off 3 bases at V and 3 bases at J, with 15 bases between the two ends. Germline CDR1 and CDR2: LGHDT and YNNKEL (reference sequence). CDR3 bases: TGTGCCAGCAGCCACCACCGGGACTCGGACTACGAGCAGTACTTC. Translation gives CASSHHRDSDYEQYF.

This clonotype occurred a few times. V is TRBV10-3 and J is TRBJ2-1; 9 nucleotides match TRBD1. CDR1 and CDR2 from the germline V gene are ENHRY and SYGVKD. With 7 bases clipped from V and 6 bases from J, the junction kept 4 bases outside the gene matches. The CDR3 runs 13 residues. The CDR3 DNA sequence: TGTGCCATCACGGGGACAGGGAGCAATGAGCAGTTCTTC. Residues: CAITGTGSNEQFF.

In the case of this clonotype: The junction differs from germline at one of its ends, possibly a read error. This rearrangement joins TRBV20-1 to TRBJ1-2, with D hard to call. Germline-derived CDR1 and CDR2 are DFQATT and SNEGSKA (reference sequence). This CDR3 is 13 amino acids long. The CDR3 here is CRAGDGDNYGYTF. CDR3 sequence (DNA): TGCCGTGCTGGAGACGGTGATAACTATGGCTACACCTTC.

This clonotype was seen only a few times. The rearrangement joins TRBV7-9 to TRBJ2-7, with D maybe TRBD1 (7 bases). V shed 5 bases and J shed 3 bases, with 17 bases lying between them. This CDR3 comprises 15 residues. The germline gives CDR1 SEHNR, CDR2 FQNEAQ (reference sequence). CDR3 DNA: TGTGCCAGCAGCCAGCCAGGGGGAGGCCTCTACGAGCAGTACTTC. Translating gives CASSQPGGGLYEQYF.

This chain connects TRBV14 to TRBJ2-1; 7 positions match TRBD2. The CDR3 runs 15 residues. The trim removed 5 bases at V and 4 bases at J, leaving 8 bases unmatched. CDR1 and CDR2 (germline): SGHDN, FVKESK. The CDR3 here is CASSEFGLGYNEQFF. As DNA, the CDR3 is TGTGCCAGCAGCGAGTTTGGACTAGGGTACAATGAGCAGTTCTTC.

This clonotype turned up a few times. The J gene is TRBJ2-5, the V gene TRBV6-1; possibly TRBD1 for D (5 bases). CDR1 and CDR2 (germline): MNHNS, SASEGT. This CDR3 is 17 amino acids long. Trimming removed 8 bases at V and 4 bases at J, with 26 bases between. The CDR3 reads CASRWGRSPGFRETQYF. In nucleotides, the CDR3 is TGTGCCAGCCGGTGGGGCCGATCGCCGGGTTTTAGAGAGACCCAGTACTTC.

In its sample, this clonotype was seen a few times. The chain couples TRBV11-2 to TRBJ2-1; D not resolved. The J call may be in error: the DNA end matches TRBJ2-5 better. CDR3 length: 14 residues. CDR1 is SGHAT and CDR2 is FQNNGV in the germline V gene. The DNA for the CDR3 is TGTGCCAGCAGCTCATACGAGTCGGGTGAGACCCAGTACTTC. It specifies CASSSYESGETQYF.